Below, 12 T cell receptor beta chains from the same sample are listed, as sequenced in a study of response to subunit inactivated influenza vaccine. TCRdb re-called the RT-PCR reads through MiXCR, storing one row per CDR3 protein. The sample lists some 550,000 distinct CDR3 sequences, under 25% occurring once. These data were also filed under a second study, of T cells expressing NK-cell markers. As that report states: A 5'RACE template switching approach incorporating UMIs was used to make TCR beta cDNA.

Source: CD4+ T cells sorted from PBMCs, taken about 12 days after vaccination. The receptors were sampled from a man between 50 and 59 years old who received an inactivated influenza vaccine.

This clonotype was seen more than once but under ten times. The chain joins TRBV12-3 or TRBV12-4 to TRBJ2-2, with D tentatively TRBD2 (6 bases). Trimming stripped 7 bases from V and 1 base from J, with 13 bases between. The CDR3 has 15 amino acids. DNA for the CDR3: TGTGCCAGCATCTTGGATAGCGGGAACACCGGGGAGCTGTTTTTT. It yields the protein CASILDSGNTGELFF.

The chain recombines TRBV6-1 with TRBJ2-1; 7 bases agree with TRBD1. This CDR3 has 13 amino acids. V dropped 7 bases and J dropped 5; count of bases not matched to a gene: 5. CDR1 and CDR2 (germline): MNHNS, SASEGT. Here the CDR3 reads CASTPGQNNEQFF. The CDR3 nucleotides are TGTGCCAGCACCCCGGGACAGAACAATGAGCAGTTCTTC.

This clonotype has a handful of counts. The V and J genes are TRBV27 and TRBJ2-3; D not certain. V was clipped by 3 bases and J by 4 bases, with 26 bases between them. The germline V gene encodes CDR1 MNHEY and CDR2 SMNVEV (reference sequence). The CDR3 has 19 residues. The CDR3 is CASSFYQPLTSSRADTQYF. The CDR3 DNA reads TGTGCCAGCAGTTTTTACCAACCCTTAACCTCAAGTAGAGCAGATACGCAGTATTTT.

Only a few counts were recorded for this clonotype. This chain connects TRBV28 to TRBJ2-6; 7 bases align to TRBD1. From germline, CDR1 is MDHEN and CDR2 SYDVKM. The CDR3 totals 15 residues. V was clipped by 7 bases and J by 7 bases; unmatched bases: 10. The CDR3 DNA follows: TGTGCCAGCACCGCGGACAGGAAGGGCGCCAACGTCCTGACTTTC. Its protein product is CASTADRKGANVLTF.

This clonotype was detected many times. The chain is built from TRBV6-1 and TRBJ2-3, with a weak D call TRBD1 (6 bases). V dropped 3 bases and J dropped 2 bases, with 9 bases sitting between them. This CDR3 has 14 residues. Germline V gene lookup returns CDR1 MNHNS and CDR2 SASEGT. In DNA, the CDR3 is TGTGCCAGCAGTGACCGGGACAACACAGATACGCAGTATTTT. Its translation: CASSDRDNTDTQYF.

This clonotype was observed many times. The CDR3 DNA reads TGCGCCAGCAGCAAACAGGGGATGGATGGCTACACCTTC. This gives the protein CASSKQGMDGYTF. V gene TRBV5-1 combines with J gene TRBJ1-2, with 7 bases that match TRBD1. Germline-derived CDR1 and CDR2 are SGHRS and YFSETQ. V lost 4 bases, J lost 6 bases, and 6 bases stayed unmatched. CDR3 size: 13 residues.

This clonotype was detected a few times. The chain is built from TRBV7-8 and TRBJ2-2, with 7 bases fitting TRBD1. J was trimmed by 2 bases and V by 1 base; bases with no gene match: 7. CDR3 length: 17 residues. The germline V gene has CDR1 SGHVS and CDR2 FQNEAQ. The CDR3 loop reads CASSLVLGTANTGELFF. Written as DNA, the CDR3 is TGTGCCAGCAGCTTAGTCCTAGGGACAGCAAACACCGGGGAGCTGTTTTTT.

This clonotype was recorded many times. The CDR3 sequence: CASTRSGGSNQPQHF. The CDR3 DNA reads as TGTGCCAGCACCAGATCAGGGGGGAGCAATCAGCCCCAGCATTTT. The chain links TRBV12-3 or TRBV12-4 to TRBJ1-5; 7 bases line up with TRBD1. V gave up 7 bases and J gave up 1 base; unmatched junction bases: 7. The CDR3 extends over 15 amino acids.

V gene TRBV5-6 combines with J gene TRBJ1-2, with TRBD1 matching over 8 bases. The CDR3 has 14 amino acids. Germline loops: CDR1 SGHDT, CDR2 YYEEEE. V lost 3 bases, J lost 4 bases, and 5 bases stayed unmatched. The CDR3, as DNA: TGTGCCAGCAGCTCCACGGACAGGGTCTATGGCTACACCTTC. Translated, it gives CASSSTDRVYGYTF.

The CDR3 coding sequence is TGCGCCAGCAGCGGGGACAGTCCTCAAGCCAAAAACATTCAGTACTTC. Translated, it gives CASSGDSPQAKNIQYF. The chain couples TRBV5-1 to TRBJ2-4; 7 bases fit TRBD1. Germline V lookup: CDR1 SGHRS, CDR2 YFSETQ. The J segment lost 0 bases and the V segment lost 4 bases, leaving 7 bases of the junction unmatched. This CDR3 is 16 amino acids long.

This rearrangement joins TRBV5-1 to TRBJ1-3, with no clear D. The V end lost 3 bases, the J end lost 3 bases, and 7 bases lay between the germline ends. The V gene's germline CDR1 is SGHRS and CDR2 YFSETQ. The CDR3 is 13 amino acids. The CDR3 nucleotides read TGCGCCAGCAGCTCGGCCATTGGAAACACCATATATTTT. Protein sequence: CASSSAIGNTIYF.

A few counts support this clonotype. The chain couples TRBV9 to TRBJ1-1, with D possibly being TRBD1 (5 bases). The V gene lost 3 bases and the J gene lost 1 base, with 10 bases spanning the gap. The germline CDR1 and CDR2 sequences are SGDLS and YYNGEE. This CDR3 is 14 amino acids long. The CDR3 nucleotides read TGTGCCAGCAGCGCCGGGACGCCGAACACTGAAGCTTTCTTT. Its translation is CASSAGTPNTEAFF.